Below, one T cell receptor (beta chain) is given with its context. The protocol was immunoSEQ multiplex PCR, while the TCRdb copy is restricted to in-frame clones and leaves out a portion. The sample includes about 43,000 clones, about 83% of them seen just once. This sample was included in a study of blood T cell repertoires in COVID-19. Study at large: Researchers got acute and convalescent COVID-19 samples from the United States, Italy and Spain.

Germline V gene lookup returns CDR1 SGHRS and CDR2 YFSETQ. The CDR3 extends over 15 amino acids. With 4 bases clipped from V and 2 bases from J, the junction kept 6 bases outside the gene matches. The V and J genes are TRBV5-1 and TRBJ1-3, with 7 bases that match TRBD1. This receptor was identified in a man in his forties or fifties with COVID-19, enrolled during active disease. The sample taken for sequencing was peripheral blood. DNA of the CDR3: TGCGCCAGCAGCGGGACGGGACAGCCTGGAAACACCATATATTTT. Encoded protein: CASSGTGQPGNTIYF.